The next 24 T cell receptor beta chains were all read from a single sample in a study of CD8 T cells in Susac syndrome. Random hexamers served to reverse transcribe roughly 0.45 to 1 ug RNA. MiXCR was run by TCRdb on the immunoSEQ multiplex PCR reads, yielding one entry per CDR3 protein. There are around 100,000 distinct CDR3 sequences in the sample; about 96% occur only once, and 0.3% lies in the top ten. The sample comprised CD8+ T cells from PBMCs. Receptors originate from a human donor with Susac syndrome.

The DNA for the CDR3 is TGTGCCAGCAGCCCCGGCTCCTACGAGCAGTACTTC. Its translation is CASSPGSYEQYF. The V and J genes are TRBV18 and TRBJ2-7, with D hard to call. The CDR3 has 12 residues. V shed 8 bases and J shed 0 bases, with 8 bases lying between them. Germline values: CDR1 KGHSH, CDR2 LQKENI.

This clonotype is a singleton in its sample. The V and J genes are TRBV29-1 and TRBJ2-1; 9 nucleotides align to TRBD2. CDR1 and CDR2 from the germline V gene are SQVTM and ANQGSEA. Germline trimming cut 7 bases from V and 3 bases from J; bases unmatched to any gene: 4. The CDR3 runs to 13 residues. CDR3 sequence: CSAATSGYNEQFF. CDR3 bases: TGCAGCGCCGCGACTAGCGGCTACAATGAGCAGTTCTTC.

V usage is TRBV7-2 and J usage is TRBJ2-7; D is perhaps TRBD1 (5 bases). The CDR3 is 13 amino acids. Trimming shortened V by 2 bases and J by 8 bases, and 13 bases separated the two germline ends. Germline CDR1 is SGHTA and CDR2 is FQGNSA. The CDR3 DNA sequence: TGTGCCAGCAGCTTATACAGGATCGGCCAGCAGTACTTC. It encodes CASSLYRIGQQYF. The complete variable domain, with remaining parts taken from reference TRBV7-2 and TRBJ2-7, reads GAGVSQSPSNKVTEKGKDVELRCDPISGHTALYWYRQSLGQGLEFLIYFQGNSAPDKSGLPSDRFSAERTGGSVSTLTIQRTQQEDSAVYLCASSLYRIGQQYFGPGTRLTVT.

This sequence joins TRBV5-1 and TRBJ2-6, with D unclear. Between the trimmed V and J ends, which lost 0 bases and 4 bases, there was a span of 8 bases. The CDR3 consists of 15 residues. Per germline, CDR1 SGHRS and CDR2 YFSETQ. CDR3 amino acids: CASSLDPIGANVLTF. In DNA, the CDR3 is TGCGCCAGCAGCTTGGACCCCATCGGGGCCAACGTCCTGACTTTC.

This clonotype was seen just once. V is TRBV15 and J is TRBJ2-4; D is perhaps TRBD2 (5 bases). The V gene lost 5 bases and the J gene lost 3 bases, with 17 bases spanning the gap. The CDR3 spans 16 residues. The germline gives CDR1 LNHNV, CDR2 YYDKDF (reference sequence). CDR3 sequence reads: CATSHHRGLDKNIQYF. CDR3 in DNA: TGTGCCACCAGCCATCACCGGGGTTTGGACAAAAACATTCAGTACTTC.

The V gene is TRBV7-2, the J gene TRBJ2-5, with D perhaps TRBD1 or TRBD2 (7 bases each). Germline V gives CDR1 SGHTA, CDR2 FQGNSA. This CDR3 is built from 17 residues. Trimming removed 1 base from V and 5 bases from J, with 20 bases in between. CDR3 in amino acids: CASSLGGRGRPWETQYF. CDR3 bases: TGTGCCAGCAGCTTAGGTGGGAGGGGGCGCCCCTGGGAGACCCAGTACTTC.

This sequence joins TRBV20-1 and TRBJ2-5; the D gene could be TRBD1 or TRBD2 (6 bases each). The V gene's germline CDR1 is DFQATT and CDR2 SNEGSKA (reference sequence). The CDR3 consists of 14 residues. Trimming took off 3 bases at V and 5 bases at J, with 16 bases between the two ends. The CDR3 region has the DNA TGCAGTGCTAGTCCCGGACAGCGGGTGGAGACCCAGTACTTC. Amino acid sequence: CSASPGQRVETQYF.

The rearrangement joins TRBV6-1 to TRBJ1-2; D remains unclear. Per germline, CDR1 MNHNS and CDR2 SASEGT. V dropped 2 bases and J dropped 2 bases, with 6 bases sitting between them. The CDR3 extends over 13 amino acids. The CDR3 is CASSETENYGYTF. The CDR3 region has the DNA TGTGCCAGCAGTGAAACGGAAAACTATGGCTACACCTTC.

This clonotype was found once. In DNA form, the CDR3 reads TGTGCCAGCAGTTCACCCCACTACGAGCAGTACTTC. Translation: CASSSPHYEQYF. The chain combines TRBV12-3 or TRBV12-4 with TRBJ2-7; D unresolved. The V and J ends lost 4 bases and 3 bases respectively, with 7 bases between them. This CDR3 contains 12 residues.

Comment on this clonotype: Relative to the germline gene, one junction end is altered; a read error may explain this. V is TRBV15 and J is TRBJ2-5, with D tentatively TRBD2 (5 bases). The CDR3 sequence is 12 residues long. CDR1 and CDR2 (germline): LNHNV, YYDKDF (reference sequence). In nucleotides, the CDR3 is TGTGCCGCCAGCACGGGGATAGGAACCCAGTACTTC. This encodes CAASTGIGTQYF.

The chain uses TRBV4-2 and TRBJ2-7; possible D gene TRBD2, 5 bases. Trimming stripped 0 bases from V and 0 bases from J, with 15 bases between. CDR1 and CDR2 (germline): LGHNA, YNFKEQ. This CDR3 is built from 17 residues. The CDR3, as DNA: TGTGCCAGCAGCCAAGAAGGGCCAGGAGGCGACTCCTACGAGCAGTACTTC. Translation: CASSQEGPGGDSYEQYF.

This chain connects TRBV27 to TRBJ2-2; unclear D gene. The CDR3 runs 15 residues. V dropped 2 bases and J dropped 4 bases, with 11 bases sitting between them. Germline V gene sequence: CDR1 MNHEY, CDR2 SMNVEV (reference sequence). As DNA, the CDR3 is TGTGCCAGCAGTTTAGGACGGTCCTCCACCGGGGAGCTGTTTTTT. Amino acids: CASSLGRSSTGELFF.

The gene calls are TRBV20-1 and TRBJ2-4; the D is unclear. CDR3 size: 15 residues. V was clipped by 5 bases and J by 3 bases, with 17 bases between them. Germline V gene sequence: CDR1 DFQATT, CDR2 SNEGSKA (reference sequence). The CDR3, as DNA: TGCAGTGCTGACGACGTAAGGGTCGGCAAAAACATTCAGTACTTC. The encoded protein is CSADDVRVGKNIQYF.

The CDR3 DNA reads TGCGCCAGCAGCGACCCTCTCCAGTGGAAGGAGACCCAGTACTTC. This translates into CASSDPLQWKETQYF. The chain has TRBV5-1 and TRBJ2-5; D remains unclear. V lost 4 bases and J 5 bases, leaving 18 bases between the germline ends. The CDR3 loop spans 15 amino acids. CDR1 is SGHRS, CDR2 YFSETQ, per germline. The entire variable domain, with the rest obtained from reference TRBV5-1 and TRBJ2-5, is as follows: KAGVTQTPRYLIKTRGQQVTLSCSPISGHRSVSWYQQTPGQGLQFLFEYFSETQRNKGNFPGRFSGRQFSNSRSEMNVSTLELGDSALYLCASSDPLQWKETQYFGPGTRLLVL.

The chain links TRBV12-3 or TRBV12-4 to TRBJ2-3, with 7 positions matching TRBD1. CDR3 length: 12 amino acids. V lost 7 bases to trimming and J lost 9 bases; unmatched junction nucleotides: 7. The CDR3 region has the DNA TGTGCCAGCACCGATACGACAGGGACGCAGTATTTT. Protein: CASTDTTGTQYF.

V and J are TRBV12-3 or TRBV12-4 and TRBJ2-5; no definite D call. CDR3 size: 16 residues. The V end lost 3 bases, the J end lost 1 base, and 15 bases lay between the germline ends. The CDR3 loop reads CASSFGPWQFQETQYF. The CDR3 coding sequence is TGTGCCAGCAGTTTTGGTCCCTGGCAGTTCCAAGAGACCCAGTACTTC.

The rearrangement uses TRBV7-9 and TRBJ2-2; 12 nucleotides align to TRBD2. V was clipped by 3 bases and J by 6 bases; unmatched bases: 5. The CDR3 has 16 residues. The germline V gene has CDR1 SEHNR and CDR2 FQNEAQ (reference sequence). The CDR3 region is CASSFPSGRASGELFF. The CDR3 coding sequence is TGTGCCAGCAGCTTCCCTAGCGGGAGGGCCTCCGGGGAGCTGTTTTTT.

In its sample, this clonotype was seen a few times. As DNA, the CDR3 is TGTGCCAGCAGTTTAAGGCCCACTAGCGGGACTTACAATGAGCAGTTCTTC. Amino acid sequence: CASSLRPTSGTYNEQFF. The rearrangement links TRBV12-3 or TRBV12-4 to TRBJ2-1; TRBD2 agrees at 10 bases. This CDR3 has 17 residues. The junction had 8 bases not matched to a gene; V was cut back by 2 bases and J by 4 bases.

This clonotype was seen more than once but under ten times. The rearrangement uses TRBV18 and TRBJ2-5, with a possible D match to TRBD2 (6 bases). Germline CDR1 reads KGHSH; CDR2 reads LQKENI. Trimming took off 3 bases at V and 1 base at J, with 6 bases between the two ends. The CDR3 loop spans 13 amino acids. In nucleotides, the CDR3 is TGTGCCAGCTCACCGGGGGGCCAAGAGACCCAGTACTTC. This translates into CASSPGGQETQYF.

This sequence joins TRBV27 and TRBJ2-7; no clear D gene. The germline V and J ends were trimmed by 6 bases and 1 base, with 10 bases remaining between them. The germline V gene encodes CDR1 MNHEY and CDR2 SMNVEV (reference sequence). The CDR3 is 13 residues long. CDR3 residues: CASSLTVSYEQYF. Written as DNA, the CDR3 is TGTGCCAGCAGCCTGACTGTATCCTACGAGCAGTACTTC.

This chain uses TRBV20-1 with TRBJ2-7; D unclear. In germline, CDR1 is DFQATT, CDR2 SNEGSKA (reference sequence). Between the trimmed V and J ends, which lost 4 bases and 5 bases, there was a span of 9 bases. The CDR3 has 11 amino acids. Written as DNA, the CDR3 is TGCAGTGCTATAGAGGAGAACGAGCAGTACTTC. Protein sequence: CSAIEENEQYF.

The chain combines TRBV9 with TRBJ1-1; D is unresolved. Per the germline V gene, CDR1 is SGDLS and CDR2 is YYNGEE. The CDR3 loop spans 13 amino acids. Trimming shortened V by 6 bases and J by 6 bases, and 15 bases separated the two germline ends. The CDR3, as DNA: TGTGCCAGCAATAGCGACGGAGGTGCTGAAGCTTTCTTT. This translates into CASNSDGGAEAFF.

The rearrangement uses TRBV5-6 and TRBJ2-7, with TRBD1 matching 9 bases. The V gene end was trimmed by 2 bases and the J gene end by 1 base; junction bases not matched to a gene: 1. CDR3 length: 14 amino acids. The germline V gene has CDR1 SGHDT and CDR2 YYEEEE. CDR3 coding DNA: TGTGCCAGCAGCTTTGACAGGGGGTCCTACGAGCAGTACTTC. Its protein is CASSFDRGSYEQYF.

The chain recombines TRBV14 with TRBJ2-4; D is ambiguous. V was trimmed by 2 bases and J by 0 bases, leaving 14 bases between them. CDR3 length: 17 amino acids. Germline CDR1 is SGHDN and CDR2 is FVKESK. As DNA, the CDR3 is TGTGCCAGCAGCCAACCGGGCAGGACGAGAGCCAAAAACATTCAGTACTTC. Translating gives CASSQPGRTRAKNIQYF.